This T cell receptor (beta chain) was retrieved from a study of T cell responses to AZD1222 COVID-19 vaccine. Findings of the study overall: The breadth and depth of Spike-specific TCRs increased once two AZD1222 doses had been given. Clonal diversity may have been underestimated in mostly white British donors. No repertoire was sampled before or during the peak T cell response, only after it. Unmutated variant regions are reportedly the target of nearly half of TCRs that are spike-specific.

TCRdb's copy holds only in-frame clones and misses some; the assay was immunoSEQ multiplex PCR. The sample has some 200,000 clones; roughly 91% are singletons. Worth noting for this clone: Its target is not known. The sample holds other DNA sequences that translate to the same CDR3.

Germline assignment: CDR1 SGDLS and CDR2 YYNGEE. V shed 2 bases and J shed 5 bases, with 3 bases lying between them. This CDR3 is built from 11 residues. The sequence was obtained from an adult in good health. Sequences were derived from peripheral blood, sampled on day 0 of MenACWY control vaccination. V gene TRBV9 combines with J gene TRBJ2-3; D ambiguous. This CDR3 reads CASSVGDTQYF. In DNA form, the CDR3 reads TGTGCCAGCAGCGTGGGAGATACGCAGTATTTT. The full variable domain, with the rest looked up from reference TRBV9 and TRBJ2-3, is DSGVTQTPKHLITATGQRVTLRCSPRSGDLSVYWYQQSLDQGLQFLIQYYNGEERAKGNILERFSAQQFPDLHSELNLSSLELGDSALYFCASSVGDTQYFGPGTRLTVL.